These T cell receptor beta chains were read from a single sample in a study of blood T cell repertoires in COVID-19. Assay used: immunoSEQ multiplex PCR; TCRdb lists only in-frame clones, some missing. The data contain more than 100,000 clones, 71% of them singletons. Specimen: peripheral blood. These TCRs come from a human donor with acute or convalescent COVID-19. The donor label of this sample is uncertain. CDR3s include the opening cysteine and the closing phenylalanine or tryptophan. Each record gives: V gene, clone size, J gene, D gene, CDR3 DNA, CDR3 protein. D genes are given only for firm matches. Clone size is not always given. Where it is, it says once, few, many or a class for expanded clones.

TRBV4-1,few,TRBJ2-7,TRBD2,TGCGCCAGCAGCCCTATAGCGGGGGGAACCTACGAGCAGTACTTC,CASSPIAGGTYEQYF
TRBV18,NA,TRBJ2-6,NA,TGTGCCAGCTCACCACGGTATAGTTCTGGGGCCAACGTCCTGACTTTC,CASSPRYSSGANVLTF
TRBV6-1,few,TRBJ2-1,TRBD1,TGTGCCAGCAGTGAAGGGGACAGCTACAATGAGCAGTTCTTC,CASSEGDSYNEQFF
TRBV7-9,NA,TRBJ1-4,NA,TGTGCCAGCAGCTCCCAGGGGCGTATCGAAAAACTGTTTTTT,CASSSQGRIEKLFF
TRBV28,NA,TRBJ2-5,TRBD2,TGTGCCAGCAGTTCCGGGACTAGCGGGGGGCTGGGGACCCAGTACTTC,CASSSGTSGGLGTQYF
TRBV5-1,NA,TRBJ2-3,NA,TGCGCCAGCACGGACCCCGCGCGGATAGCGGATACGCAGTATTTT,CASTDPARIADTQYF
TRBV19,NA,TRBJ2-2,TRBD1,TGTGCCAGTAGACGACCGGGACAGGGAAATCCCGGGGAGCTGTTTTTT,CASRRPGQGNPGELFF
TRBV2,once,TRBJ2-1,NA,TGTGCCAGCAGTCAAGATTACCGACAGTCAACGGAGCAGTTCTTC,CASSQDYRQSTEQFF
TRBV10-3,once,TRBJ1-2,TRBD1,TGTGCCATCAGTGAGTCGTCGGACAGGGCGGATGGCTACACCTTC,CAISESSDRADGYTF
TRBV19,few,TRBJ2-5,NA,TGTGCCAGTAGTCGGGACTCCCAGTACCAAGAGACCCAGTACTTC,CASSRDSQYQETQYF
TRBV27,few,TRBJ2-1,NA,TGTGCCAGCAGTTCCATGGTCGCCCGAAAAAGGGGTGAGCAGTTCTTC,CASSSMVARKRGEQFF
TRBV19,NA,TRBJ1-1,NA,TGTGCCAGTAGGACGTCGACACAGAACACTGAAGCTTTCTTT,CASRTSTQNTEAFF
TRBV7-2,NA,TRBJ1-6,NA,TGTGCCAGCAGCATACAGGGTGGTGGTTCACCCCTCCACTTT,CASSIQGGGSPLHF
TRBV5-1,NA,TRBJ1-3,TRBD1,TGCGCCAGCAGCCCGGGGACAGTTAATTCTGGAAACACCATATATTTT,CASSPGTVNSGNTIYF
TRBV7-9,NA,TRBJ1-1,NA,TGTGCCAGCACCCCCAGAAACAGGGTGAACACTGAAGCTTTCTTT,CASTPRNRVNTEAFF
TRBV6-6,NA,TRBJ2-1,TRBD2,TGTGCCAGCAGTTCTAGCGGGGGGTACAATGAGCAGTTCTTC,CASSSSGGYNEQFF
TRBV3-1/TRBV3-2,NA,TRBJ1-2,NA,TGTGCCAGCAGCCAAGAGTGGTCGAGGGGGATGTATGGCTACACCTTC,CASSQEWSRGMYGYTF
TRBV5-6,NA,TRBJ2-3,TRBD2,TGTGCCAGCAGCTTGGCCGTTAGCGGGGCGGTAGATACGCAGTATTTT,CASSLAVSGAVDTQYF
TRBV5-6,NA,TRBJ2-2,TRBD2,TGTGCCAGCAGCTTAGCGGGGGTAAACACCGGGGAGCTGTTTTTT,CASSLAGVNTGELFF
TRBV15,NA,TRBJ1-6,NA,TGTGCCACCAGCAGAGATCTTGCCAGGGGATCACCCCTCCACTTT,CATSRDLARGSPLHF
TRBV5-1,few,TRBJ2-3,NA,TGCGCCAGCAGCTTGGCCGGGGGTGGGACCACAGATACGCAGTATTTT,CASSLAGGGTTDTQYF
TRBV2,few,TRBJ1-2,NA,TGTGCCAGCAGTGGGCAGGGTTATGGCTACACCTTC,CASSGQGYGYTF
TRBV3-1/TRBV3-2,NA,TRBJ2-1,TRBD2,TGTGCCAGCAGCCCTCGGGGTAGCGGGGGGTTCAATGAGCAGTTCTTC,CASSPRGSGGFNEQFF
TRBV3-1/TRBV3-2,few,TRBJ1-6,TRBD1,TGTGCCAGCAGCCACTTCGGGGACAGGGAACAATCACCCCTCCACTTT,CASSHFGDREQSPLHF
TRBV5-1,NA,TRBJ2-3,TRBD2,TGCGCCAGCAGCTTTACTAGCGGGGGCCCAGATACGCAGTATTTT,CASSFTSGGPDTQYF
TRBV6-6,NA,TRBJ1-1,NA,TGTGCCAGCAGTTACTCAAGGCCATCCGGCCCGGGAGCTTTCTTT,CASSYSRPSGPGAFF
TRBV7-8,NA,TRBJ2-1,TRBD1,TGTGCCAGCAGCGCGAGGGACAGCAATGAGCAGTTCTTC,CASSARDSNEQFF
TRBV27,NA,TRBJ2-1,TRBD2,TGTGCCAGCAGTCGACTAGCGGGGGGCTACAATGAGCAGTTCTTC,CASSRLAGGYNEQFF
TRBV7-9,NA,TRBJ1-4,NA,TGTGCCAGCAGCTTACGAGCTAATGAAAAACTGTTTTTT,CASSLRANEKLFF
TRBV28,NA,TRBJ2-1,TRBD2,TGTGCCAGCAGTATGACCGGGACTAGGCTATACAATGAGCAGTTCTTC,CASSMTGTRLYNEQFF
TRBV4-1,NA,TRBJ2-1,NA,TGCGCCAGCAGCCAAGATAGGGGCGACAGGCCCTACAATGAGCAGTTCTTC,CASSQDRGDRPYNEQFF
TRBV24-1,few,TRBJ2-1,NA,TGTGCCACCAGTGATCTTCGGTTCGGCTCCTACAATGAGCAGTTCTTC,CATSDLRFGSYNEQFF
TRBV18,NA,TRBJ2-1,TRBD2,TGTGCCAGCTCAGGAACTAGCGGGGGGAACAATGAGCAGTTCTTC,CASSGTSGGNNEQFF
TRBV5-1,NA,TRBJ1-6,NA,TGCGCCAGCAGCTCGAGGAGTGACTCACCCCTCCACTTT,CASSSRSDSPLHF
TRBV28,NA,TRBJ1-2,TRBD1,TGTGCCAGCAGTTTGGAGGACAGGAGAAAAGGCTACACCTTC,CASSLEDRRKGYTF